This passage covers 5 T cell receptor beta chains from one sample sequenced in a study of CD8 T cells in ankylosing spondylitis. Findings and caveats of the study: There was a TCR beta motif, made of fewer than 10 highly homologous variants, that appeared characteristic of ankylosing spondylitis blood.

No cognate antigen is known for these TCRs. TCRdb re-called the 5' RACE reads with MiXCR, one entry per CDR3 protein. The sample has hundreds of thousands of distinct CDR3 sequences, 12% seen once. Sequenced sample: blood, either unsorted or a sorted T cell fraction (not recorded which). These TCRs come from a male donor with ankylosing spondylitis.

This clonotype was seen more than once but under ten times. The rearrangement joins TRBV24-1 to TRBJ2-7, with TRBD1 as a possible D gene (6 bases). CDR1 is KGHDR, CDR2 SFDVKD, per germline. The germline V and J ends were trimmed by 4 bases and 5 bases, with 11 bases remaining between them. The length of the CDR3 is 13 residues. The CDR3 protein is CATSDLNRDEQYF. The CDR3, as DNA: TGTGCCACCAGTGACCTTAACAGGGACGAGCAGTACTTC.

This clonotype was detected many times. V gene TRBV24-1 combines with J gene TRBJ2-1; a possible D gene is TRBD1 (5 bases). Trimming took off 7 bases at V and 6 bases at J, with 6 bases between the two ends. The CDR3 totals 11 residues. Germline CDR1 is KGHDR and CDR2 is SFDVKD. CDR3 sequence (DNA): TGTGCCACCAGAGACAGCAATGAGCAGTTCTTC. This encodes CATRDSNEQFF.

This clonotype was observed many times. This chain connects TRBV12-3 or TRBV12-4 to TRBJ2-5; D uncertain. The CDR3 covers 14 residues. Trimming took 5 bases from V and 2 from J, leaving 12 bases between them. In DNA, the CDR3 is TGTGCCAGCAGTCCCGCCGGCAGACAAGAGACCCAGTACTTC. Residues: CASSPAGRQETQYF.

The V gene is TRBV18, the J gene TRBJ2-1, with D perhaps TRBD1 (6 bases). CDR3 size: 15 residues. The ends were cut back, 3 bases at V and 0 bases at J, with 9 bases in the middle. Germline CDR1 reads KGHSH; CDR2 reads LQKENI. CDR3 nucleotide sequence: TGTGCCAGCTCACCGACAGGAGCCTCCTACAATGAGCAGTTCTTC. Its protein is CASSPTGASYNEQFF.

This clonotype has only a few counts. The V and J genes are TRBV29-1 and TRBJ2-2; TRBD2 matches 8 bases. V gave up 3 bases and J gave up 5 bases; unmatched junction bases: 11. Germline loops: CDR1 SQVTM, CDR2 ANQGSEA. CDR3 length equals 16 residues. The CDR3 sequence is CSVDSGVGGGTGELFF. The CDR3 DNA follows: TGCAGCGTTGATTCGGGCGTCGGCGGGGGGACCGGGGAGCTGTTTTTT.